The next 27 T cell receptor beta chains were all read from a single sample in a study of T cell changes during pregnancy in multiple sclerosis. Only in-frame clones appear in the TCRdb table, and some are missing; sequencing was by immunoSEQ multiplex PCR. The profile shows about 52,000 clones, 80% to 95% of them singletons. This specimen consisted of CD4+ T cells from peripheral blood mononuclear cells, obtained in the third trimester of pregnancy. All receptors derive from a female donor with multiple sclerosis, enrolled in a pregnancy study.

V usage is TRBV9 and J usage is TRBJ1-4; 8 bases fit TRBD1. Trimming at V came to 0 bases and at J to 7 bases, leaving 17 bases not matched to a gene. CDR1 is SGDLS and CDR2 is YYNGEE in the germline V gene. This CDR3 comprises 19 residues. CDR3 nucleotide sequence: TGTGCCAGCAGCGTAGAGGCTATAGGGGGCAGGGGGCTTAGTGAAAAACTGTTTTTT. Protein product: CASSVEAIGGRGLSEKLFF.

The V gene is TRBV7-2, the J gene TRBJ1-1; TRBD1 agrees at 11 bases. Germline V gene lookup returns CDR1 SGHTA and CDR2 FQGNSA. The J segment lost 5 bases and the V segment lost 6 bases, leaving 8 bases of the junction unmatched. The CDR3 covers 15 residues. CDR3 coding DNA: TGTGCCAGCAGGGTGGACAGGGGGCCGGGGACTGAAGCTTTCTTT. Amino acid sequence: CASRVDRGPGTEAFF.

This clone occurred once. The chain has TRBV18 and TRBJ2-1; 7 bases agree with TRBD2. Unmatched junction bases numbered 3, after V lost 2 bases and J lost 5 bases. CDR3 length: 14 residues. Germline loops: CDR1 KGHSH, CDR2 LQKENI. The CDR3 sequence is CASSPGTTNNEQFF. In nucleotides, the CDR3 is TGTGCCAGCTCACCAGGGACTACGAACAATGAGCAGTTCTTC.

The chain recombines TRBV5-4 with TRBJ2-6; perhaps TRBD2 as D (7 bases). Germline-derived CDR1 and CDR2 are SGHNT and YYREEE (reference sequence). V shed 4 bases and J shed 0 bases, with 17 bases lying between them. This CDR3 comprises 18 residues. CDR3 in DNA: TGTGCCAGCAGCCCTCCGGGGGGCCACAACTCTGGGGCCAACGTCCTGACTTTC. Translation gives CASSPPGGHNSGANVLTF.

This rearrangement joins TRBV7-3 to TRBJ2-5, with D perhaps matching TRBD2 (7 bases). Germline loops: CDR1 SGHTA, CDR2 FQGTGA. V gave up 2 bases and J gave up 4 bases, with 17 bases separating them. The CDR3 has 16 amino acids. This CDR3 is CASSLVGGGPPETQYF. The CDR3 bases are TGTGCCAGCAGCTTAGTTGGCGGGGGCCCCCCAGAGACCCAGTACTTC.

The chain links TRBV29-1 to TRBJ2-3; 8 positions match TRBD1. The V segment lost 5 bases and the J segment 1 base; nucleotides outside the gene matches: 5. The CDR3 runs 14 residues. In germline, CDR1 is SQVTM, CDR2 ANQGSEA. CDR3 sequence reads: CSVTQGARTDTQYF. In DNA form, the CDR3 reads TGCAGCGTTACCCAGGGGGCTCGCACAGATACGCAGTATTTT.

The chain employs TRBV7-2 and TRBJ1-5; tentatively, D is TRBD1 (5 bases). Trimming pared 3 bases from V and 0 bases from J, leaving 9 bases between. Germline V lookup: CDR1 SGHTA, CDR2 FQGNSA. The CDR3 loop spans 15 amino acids. In DNA form, the CDR3 reads TGTGCCAGCAGCTTCGGGGGAAGTAGCAATCAGCCCCAGCATTTT. Its protein product is CASSFGGSSNQPQHF.

The chain employs TRBV10-3 and TRBJ1-5, with TRBD1 as a possible D gene (6 bases). This CDR3 has 16 amino acids. Germline-derived CDR1 and CDR2 are ENHRY and SYGVKD. The V end was cut by 1 base, the J end by 3 bases, with 13 bases between. CDR3 sequence: CAISEWNTGNNQPQHF. As DNA, the CDR3 is TGTGCCATCAGTGAGTGGAACACAGGGAACAATCAGCCCCAGCATTTT.

The rearrangement joins TRBV4-2 to TRBJ2-3; D perhaps matches TRBD2 (7 bases). In germline, CDR1 is LGHNA, CDR2 YNFKEQ. Between the trimmed V and J ends, which lost 1 base and 0 bases, there was a span of 20 bases. This CDR3 spans 19 amino acids. CDR3 residues: CASSQGTTGGHPSTDTQYF. As DNA, the CDR3 is TGTGCCAGCAGCCAAGGAACGACGGGGGGCCACCCTAGCACAGATACGCAGTATTTT.

V usage is TRBV6-5 and J usage is TRBJ1-2, with TRBD1 identical over 11 bases. The CDR3 runs 16 residues. Trimming at V came to 0 bases and at J to 8 bases, leaving 8 bases not matched to a gene. The V gene's germline CDR1 is MNHEY and CDR2 SVGAGI. CDR3 DNA sequence: TGTGCCAGCAGTTACTCCCGGGACAGGGGGGTGAAGGGCTACACCTTC. The encoded protein is CASSYSRDRGVKGYTF.

The chain employs TRBV27 and TRBJ2-3; D possibly corresponds to TRBD2 (6 bases). The V end lost 7 bases, the J end lost 4 bases, and 18 bases lay between the germline ends. The CDR3 contains 15 residues. The germline V gene has CDR1 MNHEY and CDR2 SMNVEV (reference sequence). The chain's CDR3 is CASTRAGTPSDTQYF. The CDR3, as DNA: TGTGCCAGCACCCGGGCTGGGACTCCTTCAGATACGCAGTATTTT.

This sequence joins TRBV4-3 and TRBJ2-7, with 9 bases lining up with TRBD1. Germline V lookup: CDR1 LGHNA, CDR2 YSLEER. This CDR3 region has 16 residues. The J segment lost 5 bases and the V segment lost 2 bases, leaving 10 bases of the junction unmatched. CDR3 loop: CASSQRNSGTGNEQYF. The DNA of the CDR3 is TGCGCCAGCAGCCAACGTAACTCCGGGACAGGGAACGAGCAGTACTTC.

This rearrangement joins TRBV19 to TRBJ1-4; D is perhaps TRBD1 (6 bases). The V gene lost 4 bases and the J gene lost 4 bases, with 10 bases spanning the gap. From germline, CDR1 is LNHDA and CDR2 SQIVND (reference sequence). The CDR3 runs to 14 residues. CDR3 region: CASSTDSLNEKLFF. The CDR3 coding sequence is TGTGCCAGTAGTACGGACAGCCTTAATGAAAAACTGTTTTTT.

The V gene is TRBV7-9, the J gene TRBJ2-5; 8 positions agree with TRBD2. The V and J ends lost 0 bases and 2 bases, in that order; junction bases with no gene match: 8. This CDR3 has 17 residues. Germline assignment: CDR1 SEHNR and CDR2 FQNEAQ (reference sequence). The CDR3, as DNA: TGTGCCAGCAGCTTAGCGTCGGGTAGCGGGGTACAAGAGACCCAGTACTTC. Its translation: CASSLASGSGVQETQYF.

This sequence joins TRBV5-4 and TRBJ1-2, with D maybe TRBD1 (6 bases). The CDR3 sequence is 14 residues long. Germline V lookup: CDR1 SGHNT, CDR2 YYREEE (reference sequence). V shed 4 bases and J shed 8 bases, with 18 bases lying between them. In DNA form, the CDR3 reads TGTGCCAGCAGCCGGAGCACGGGGGGGCAAGGCTACACCTTC. This sequence encodes CASSRSTGGQGYTF.

V is TRBV5-1 and J is TRBJ1-1; 9 nucleotides align to TRBD1. Germline V lookup: CDR1 SGHRS, CDR2 YFSETQ. Losses at the gene ends were 0 bases for V and 2 bases for J; bases not matched to a gene: 11. The CDR3 is 18 amino acids. CDR3 in DNA: TGCGCCAGCAGCTTGGCCAACGGTCCGGACAGGGGAAACACTGAAGCTTTCTTT. Protein sequence: CASSLANGPDRGNTEAFF.

The DNA of the CDR3 is TGTGCCAGCAGCTTAATCCTGGGGACAGGGAAAAACATTCAGTACTTC. Translating it yields CASSLILGTGKNIQYF. The chain combines TRBV11-3 with TRBJ2-4; 9 bases align to TRBD1. The V and J ends lost 2 bases and 4 bases, in that order; junction bases with no gene match: 6. In germline, CDR1 is SGHNT, CDR2 YENEEA. The CDR3 contains 16 residues.

The chain links TRBV25-1 to TRBJ1-3, with a possible D match to TRBD1 (6 bases). V shed 0 bases and J shed 3 bases, with 12 bases lying between them. The CDR3 runs to 16 residues. Per the germline V gene, CDR1 is MGHDK and CDR2 is SYGVNS. The CDR3 protein is CASSEYRGAVGNTIYF. The CDR3 DNA reads as TGTGCCAGCAGTGAATATCGGGGGGCGGTTGGAAACACCATATATTTT.

This chain connects TRBV13 to TRBJ2-3, with 10 bases matching TRBD2. Germline V CDR1 and CDR2: PRHDT, FYEKMQ (reference sequence). The CDR3 is 15 residues long. Trimming cost V 10 bases and J 0 bases; bases outside gene matches: 7. For the CDR3, the DNA is TGTGCCACCTCAGCGGGGGGGCAGAGCACAGATACGCAGTATTTT. Its translation: CATSAGGQSTDTQYF.

V is TRBV27 and J is TRBJ1-5, with 10 bases lining up with TRBD1. This CDR3 is 15 amino acids long. Germline trimming cut 2 bases from V and 10 bases from J; bases unmatched to any gene: 8. Germline CDR1 MNHEY, CDR2 SMNVEV (reference sequence). The CDR3, as DNA: TGTGCCAGCAGTTTACGACAGGGGGCTTTGACTCCCCAGCATTTT. Its translation: CASSLRQGALTPQHF.

This clone was counted once. This chain links TRBV19 with TRBJ2-4; TRBD1 might be the D (5 bases). The V gene lost 6 bases and the J gene lost 3 bases, with 12 bases spanning the gap. CDR3 length equals 14 residues. The germline V gene has CDR1 LNHDA and CDR2 SQIVND (reference sequence). CDR3 residues: CASRSTGGKNIQYF. The CDR3 DNA reads TGTGCCAGTAGGTCCACAGGCGGCAAAAACATTCAGTACTTC.

The rearrangement links TRBV7-2 to TRBJ2-1; tentative D call: TRBD2 (6 bases). Germline CDR1 reads SGHTA; CDR2 reads FQGNSA. V lost 5 bases, J lost 5 bases, and 22 bases lay in between. The CDR3 extends over 17 amino acids. CDR3 sequence: CASSPYSGGVSHNEQFF. The DNA for the CDR3 is TGTGCCAGCAGCCCTTATTCAGGAGGGGTGTCCCACAATGAGCAGTTCTTC.

The V call is TRBV6-1, the J call TRBJ2-5; 8 bases are shared with TRBD1. With 7 bases clipped from V and 2 bases from J, the junction kept 9 bases outside the gene matches. The germline V gene has CDR1 MNHNS and CDR2 SASEGT. The length of the CDR3 is 15 residues. The CDR3 coding sequence is TGTGCCAGCAAGAGGGGGACAGGACTTCAAGAGACCCAGTACTTC. It yields the protein CASKRGTGLQETQYF.

The genes are TRBV6-6 and TRBJ1-1; 8 nucleotides align to TRBD1. This CDR3 spans 16 amino acids. Per germline, CDR1 MNHNY and CDR2 SVGAGI (reference sequence). V was clipped by 6 bases and J by 0 bases; unmatched bases: 9. CDR3 nucleotides: TGTGCCAGCAGCGGACTCAGGGGGCTCTTGAACACTGAAGCTTTCTTT. Amino acids: CASSGLRGLLNTEAFF.

This chain joins TRBV19 and TRBJ1-2; D may be TRBD1 (5 bases). Trimming took off 8 bases at V and 4 bases at J, with 11 bases between the two ends. The V gene's germline CDR1 is LNHDA and CDR2 SQIVND (reference sequence). This CDR3 comprises 12 residues. The CDR3 nucleotides read TGTGCCAGTTCACAGGCCCCCTATGGCTACACCTTC. Translated: CASSQAPYGYTF.

The chain combines TRBV6-5 with TRBJ1-5; 7 bases are shared with TRBD1. Per germline, CDR1 MNHEY and CDR2 SVGAGI. There are 15 residues in the CDR3. Trimming cost V 0 bases and J 6 bases; bases outside gene matches: 5. The CDR3 reads CASSYSTGMGQPQHF. CDR3 coding DNA: TGTGCCAGCAGTTACTCGACAGGGATGGGTCAGCCCCAGCATTTT.

The V gene is TRBV6-6, the J gene TRBJ2-7; the D gene is possibly TRBD2 (5 bases). Germline values: CDR1 MNHNY, CDR2 SVGAGI (reference sequence). Trimming removed 7 bases at V and 3 bases at J, with 13 bases between. The CDR3 sequence is 13 residues long. As DNA, the CDR3 is TGTGCCAGCAACCGAGGACGGGGCTACGAGCAGTACTTC. It is translated as CASNRGRGYEQYF.